This T cell receptor beta chain is from a study of chemoradiotherapy in HPV16-positive cancers. As for the study in general: Candidate HPV-specific T-cell clones and common TCR motifs came from functional assays in a couple of HPV16-positive patients.

The data were produced by immunoSEQ multiplex PCR, yet TCRdb's version contains in-frame clones alone and is incomplete. The data show 35,000 to 45,000 clones, more than 75% seen once. Whole-study findings and limits: During treatment, candidate HPV-specific clones and E7-related motifs expanded in tumor.

This clone was seen a few times. Its specificity is unknown. The CDR3 loop spans 14 amino acids. With 1 base clipped from V and 7 bases from J, the junction kept 0 bases outside the gene matches. CDR1 is MNHNS, CDR2 SASEGT, per germline. Repertoires were sampled repeatedly during chemoradiotherapy. Sequencing used blood, obtained from a patient who underwent chemoradiotherapy. The origin of this receptor is a human donor with HPV-associated anogenital cancer. This rearrangement joins TRBV6-1 to TRBJ1-6; 8 bases are a match to TRBD1. The CDR3 DNA sequence: TGTGCCAGCAGTGAAGGGACAGGGAATTCACCCCTCCACTTT. Residues: CASSEGTGNSPLHF.